This TCR beta chain was documented in a study of T-cell memory formation after mild COVID-19. The CDR3 contains 15 residues. Germline V gene data show CDR1 as MGHRA and CDR2 as YSYEKL. V was trimmed by 2 bases and J by 3 bases, leaving 12 bases between them. A single record per CDR3 protein comes from TCRdb applying MiXCR to the 5' RACE reads. The table records 350,000 or so distinct CDR3 sequences, approximately 13% of them present only once. The TCR comes from a young man who had mild COVID-19 (a few samples of this study predate the infection). Cell type and time point are not known. The genes are TRBV4-1 and TRBJ2-3, with D possibly TRBD1 on 7 matching bases. What was sequenced was PBMCs or a T cell subset sorted from them (not recorded which). CDR3 amino acids: CASSQWAGGTDTQYF. CDR3 DNA sequence: TGCGCCAGCAGCCAATGGGCAGGGGGGACAGATACGCAGTATTTT.